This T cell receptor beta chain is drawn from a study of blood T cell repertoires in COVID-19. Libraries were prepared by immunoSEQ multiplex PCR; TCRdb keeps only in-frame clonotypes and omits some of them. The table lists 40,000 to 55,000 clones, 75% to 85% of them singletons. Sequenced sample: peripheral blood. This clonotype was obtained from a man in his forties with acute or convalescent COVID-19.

CDR3 sequence: CASSFRTSGTDTQYF. The CDR3 DNA sequence: TGTGCCAGCAGCTTTAGGACTAGCGGCACAGATACGCAGTATTTT. The chain couples TRBV7-2 to TRBJ2-3; 9 nucleotides line up with TRBD2. Germline loops: CDR1 SGHTA, CDR2 FQGNSA. V dropped 3 bases and J dropped 1; count of bases not matched to a gene: 2. The CDR3 is made up of 15 amino acids.